What follows describes a single TCR beta chain. Antigen: not known. V shed 0 bases and J shed 1 base, with 15 bases lying between them. CDR1 is SGHDN and CDR2 is FVKESK in the germline V gene. The CDR3 length is 17 residues. Time point noted: sample taken at primary tumor resection. The donors, about 74 patients with untreated early-stage non-small cell lung cancer, provided the samples. The entry originates in a study of spatial heterogeneity in lung cancer. Study findings and constraints: Counts of expanded intratumoral alpha and beta TCRs tracked tumor mutation counts. Tracking of ubiquitous and regional nonsynonymous mutations by counts of ubiquitous and regional expanded TCRs, respectively, was seen.

TCRdb passed the 5' RACE reads through MiXCR, listing each CDR3 protein once. Among under 3,000 distinct CDR3 sequences listed, 15% were seen once. The TCR originated in a female donor with early-stage non-small cell lung cancer. Sequencing used lung tumor tissue, obtained at surgery. The rearrangement links TRBV14 to TRBJ1-2; possibly TRBD1 for D (5 bases). CDR3 amino acids: CASSQDRARGGNYGYTF. The CDR3, as DNA: TGTGCCAGCAGCCAAGACCGAGCGAGGGGAGGTAACTATGGCTACACCTTC.